This is a list of T cell receptor beta chains from one sample in a study of cytomegalovirus exposure and HLA in healthy donors. The repertoire was sequenced with immunoSEQ multiplex PCR; TCRdb's copy has only in-frame clones and lacks some. Here the sample spans about 33,000 clones, over 40% being singletons. Input material: PBMCs. These receptors all stem from a woman in her thirties or forties in good health and CMV-seropositive. Each CDR3 is given with its conserved first and last residue. A D gene is named only where the DNA matches it firmly. Some rows have no size entry. The others give once, few or many, or a class for an expanded clone.

cdr3_aa | cdr3_nt | j_call | v_call | d_call | clone_size
CASSSTSRHNEQFF | TGTGCCAGCAGTTCGACTAGCAGGCACAATGAGCAGTTCTTC | TRBJ2-1 | TRBV28 | TRBD2 | -
CASSLGQGAEAFF | TGTGCCAGCAGCTTAGGCCAGGGCGCTGAAGCTTTCTTT | TRBJ1-1 | TRBV7-8 | - | -
CASRLGLAARETQYF | TGTGCCAGCAGGCTTGGACTAGCGGCTCGGGAGACCCAGTACTTC | TRBJ2-5 | TRBV7-2 | TRBD2 | -
CASYRQGAWETQYF | TGTGCCAGCTACAGACAGGGGGCATGGGAGACCCAGTACTTC | TRBJ2-5 | TRBV28 | TRBD1 | -
CASSDQGYIQKETQYF | TGTGCCAGCAGCGATCAGGGGTATATCCAAAAAGAGACCCAGTACTTC | TRBJ2-5 | TRBV9 | - | few
CASTIGYGYTF | TGTGCCAGCACTATCGGCTATGGCTACACCTTC | TRBJ1-2 | TRBV6-1 | - | -
CASKAASGSTDTQYF | TGTGCCAGCAAAGCGGCCTCAGGTAGCACAGATACGCAGTATTTT | TRBJ2-3 | TRBV2 | - | few
CASSEGTGEYFGYTF | TGTGCCAGCAGTGAGGGGACAGGGGAATATTTTGGCTACACCTTC | TRBJ1-2 | TRBV6-1 | TRBD1 | few
CASSALGTARNSPLHF | TGTGCCAGCAGCGCGCTTGGGACAGCAAGGAATTCACCCCTCCACTTT | TRBJ1-6 | TRBV9 | TRBD1 | few
CASSLQRGGGSETQYF | TGTGCCAGCAGCCTCCAGCGGGGGGGTGGTTCAGAGACCCAGTACTTC | TRBJ2-5 | TRBV7-2 | TRBD2 | -
CASSYSQGVMAQHF | TGTGCCAGCAGTTACTCTCAGGGCGTAATGGCCCAGCATTTT | TRBJ1-5 | TRBV6-5 | - | -
CASSLAHRDNYGYTF | TGTGCCAGCAGCTTAGCGCACAGGGATAACTATGGCTACACCTTC | TRBJ1-2 | TRBV7-9 | - | -